A selection of T cell receptor beta chains follows, all from one sample in a study of blood T cells in healthy people across ages. TCRdb redid the calling of the 5' RACE reads with MiXCR, one entry per CDR3 protein. The sample has approximately 1.5 million distinct CDR3 sequences; about 45% are singletons. Sequenced material: blood. All receptors come from a young woman in good health. The CDR3 runs from the conserved cysteine through the conserved F or W. The order of the fields is clone size, V gene, D gene, J gene, CDR3 protein, CDR3 DNA. D genes are given only for firm matches. For some rows the clone size is stated as once, few or many, or as a class when expanded; others skip it.

clone size: once; V gene: TRBV5-1; D gene: TRBD1; J gene: TRBJ1-1; CDR3 protein: CASSPGTGQLTEAFF; CDR3 DNA: TGCGCCAGCAGCCCAGGGACAGGGCAACTCACTGAAGCTTTCTTT
clone size: .; V gene: TRBV3-1; D gene: .; J gene: TRBJ1-3; CDR3 protein: CASSQGRQGSGNTIYF; CDR3 DNA: TGTGCCAGCAGCCAAGGCAGGCAGGGCTCTGGAAACACCATATATTTT
clone size: .; V gene: TRBV12-3/TRBV12-4; D gene: TRBD1; J gene: TRBJ2-1; CDR3 protein: CASSFSQGSGPSTQFF; CDR3 DNA: TGTGCCAGCAGTTTCTCACAGGGGTCAGGGCCCAGTACACAGTTCTTC
clone size: few; V gene: TRBV4-3; D gene: .; J gene: TRBJ1-5; CDR3 protein: CASSQDGGIWPQHF; CDR3 DNA: TGCGCCAGCAGCCAAGATGGGGGGATTTGGCCCCAGCATTTT
clone size: few; V gene: TRBV12-3/TRBV12-4; D gene: TRBD2; J gene: TRBJ2-1; CDR3 protein: CASSFLLTSGGYNEQFF; CDR3 DNA: TGTGCCAGCAGTTTCCTCCTTACTAGCGGGGGCTACAATGAGCAGTTCTTC
clone size: once; V gene: TRBV20-1; D gene: TRBD2; J gene: TRBJ2-7; CDR3 protein: CSALTSGSNEQYF; CDR3 DNA: TGCAGTGCCCTAACTAGCGGGAGTAACGAGCAGTACTTC
clone size: few; V gene: TRBV21-1; D gene: .; J gene: TRBJ2-1; CDR3 protein: CASSSHPFPHNEQFF; CDR3 DNA: TGTGCCAGCAGCAGTCATCCTTTCCCCCACAATGAGCAGTTCTTC
clone size: .; V gene: TRBV3-1; D gene: TRBD2; J gene: TRBJ2-7; CDR3 protein: CASSYGLVRYEQYF; CDR3 DNA: TGTGCCAGCAGCTACGGACTAGTCCGCTACGAGCAGTACTTC
clone size: many; V gene: TRBV11-2; D gene: .; J gene: TRBJ1-2; CDR3 protein: CASSLTGANYGYTF; CDR3 DNA: TGTGCCAGCAGCTTGACAGGAGCTAACTATGGCTACACCTTC
clone size: .; V gene: TRBV7-2; D gene: .; J gene: TRBJ2-1; CDR3 protein: CASSLAFRVSEQFF; CDR3 DNA: TGTGCCAGCAGCTTAGCGTTCAGGGTATCCGAGCAGTTCTTC
clone size: few; V gene: TRBV10-3; D gene: TRBD2; J gene: TRBJ2-5; CDR3 protein: CASRGSSSGQYF; CDR3 DNA: TGTGCCTCCCGGGGGTCCAGTAGCGGGCAGTACTTC
clone size: many; V gene: TRBV7-9; D gene: .; J gene: TRBJ1-1; CDR3 protein: CASSFERVRGTEAFF; CDR3 DNA: TGTGCCAGCAGCTTCGAAAGAGTTCGGGGCACTGAAGCTTTCTTT
clone size: .; V gene: TRBV2; D gene: .; J gene: TRBJ1-1; CDR3 protein: CASSEPGESMGTEAFF; CDR3 DNA: TGTGCCAGCAGTGAACCGGGAGAAAGTATGGGGACTGAAGCTTTCTTT
clone size: .; V gene: TRBV4-3; D gene: .; J gene: TRBJ1-1; CDR3 protein: CASSQDAYWGEAFF; CDR3 DNA: TGCGCCAGCAGCCAAGATGCCTATTGGGGTGAAGCTTTCTTT
clone size: .; V gene: TRBV29-1; D gene: TRBD2; J gene: TRBJ2-2; CDR3 protein: CSVGGGRASSPTGELFF; CDR3 DNA: TGCAGCGTTGGTGGCGGGAGGGCCAGTAGTCCCACCGGGGAGCTGTTTTTT
clone size: .; V gene: TRBV3-1; D gene: .; J gene: TRBJ2-3; CDR3 protein: CASSQPRYTDTQYF; CDR3 DNA: TGTGCCAGCAGCCAGCCCCGATACACAGATACGCAGTATTTT
clone size: .; V gene: TRBV12-3/TRBV12-4; D gene: TRBD2; J gene: TRBJ2-7; CDR3 protein: CASSFAGTSGGALYEQYF; CDR3 DNA: TGTGCCAGCAGCTTCGCCGGGACTAGCGGAGGGGCTTTGTACGAGCAGTACTTC
clone size: .; V gene: TRBV7-9; D gene: .; J gene: TRBJ2-3; CDR3 protein: CASSLDGRRFADTQYF; CDR3 DNA: TGTGCCAGCAGCTTAGATGGTCGCAGATTCGCAGATACGCAGTATTTT
clone size: few; V gene: TRBV20-1; D gene: .; J gene: TRBJ1-2; CDR3 protein: CSASSTGIYGYTF; CDR3 DNA: TGCAGTGCTAGCAGCACCGGAATCTATGGCTACACCTTC
clone size: once; V gene: TRBV24-1; D gene: TRBD2; J gene: TRBJ2-5; CDR3 protein: CATSRFSGGQETQYF; CDR3 DNA: TGTGCCACCAGTCGATTTAGCGGGGGACAAGAGACCCAGTACTTC
clone size: .; V gene: TRBV7-2; D gene: .; J gene: TRBJ2-7; CDR3 protein: CASSLVSSEQYF; CDR3 DNA: TGTGCCAGCAGCTTAGTTTCGAGCGAGCAGTACTTC
clone size: once; V gene: TRBV6-5; D gene: .; J gene: TRBJ2-7; CDR3 protein: CASSYDGPTAGEQYF; CDR3 DNA: TGTGCCAGCAGTTACGATGGGCCAACCGCTGGCGAGCAGTACTTC
clone size: few; V gene: TRBV6-5; D gene: .; J gene: TRBJ2-7; CDR3 protein: CASSYQDTSYEQYF; CDR3 DNA: TGTGCCAGCAGTTACCAGGACACATCCTACGAGCAGTACTTC
clone size: .; V gene: TRBV11-2; D gene: .; J gene: TRBJ1-5; CDR3 protein: CASSLMGAEQPQHF; CDR3 DNA: TGTGCCAGCAGCTTAATGGGGGCAGAACAGCCCCAGCATTTT
clone size: few; V gene: TRBV24-1; D gene: TRBD1; J gene: TRBJ2-3; CDR3 protein: CATKPGTAHTDTQYF; CDR3 DNA: TGTGCCACCAAGCCCGGGACAGCCCACACAGATACGCAGTATTTT
clone size: .; V gene: TRBV7-9; D gene: .; J gene: TRBJ1-1; CDR3 protein: CASSSKVIRDNTEAFF; CDR3 DNA: TGTGCCAGCAGCTCTAAAGTTATCCGAGATAACACTGAAGCTTTCTTT
clone size: once; V gene: TRBV4-1; D gene: .; J gene: TRBJ1-2; CDR3 protein: CASSQQGTGGYTF; CDR3 DNA: TGCGCCAGCAGCCAACAGGGGACTGGCGGCTACACCTTC
clone size: .; V gene: TRBV12-3/TRBV12-4; D gene: .; J gene: TRBJ2-5; CDR3 protein: CASSQSRLSSYNEQYF; CDR3 DNA: TGTGCCAGCAGCCAAAGCAGGTTAAGCTCCTACAATGAGCAGTACTTC
clone size: few; V gene: TRBV10-3; D gene: TRBD1; J gene: TRBJ2-2; CDR3 protein: CAKPWGRQGKSGELFF; CDR3 DNA: TGTGCCAAGCCGTGGGGAAGACAGGGAAAAAGCGGGGAGCTGTTTTTT
clone size: .; V gene: TRBV29-1; D gene: TRBD1; J gene: TRBJ1-2; CDR3 protein: CSVEESLGQGPYGYTF; CDR3 DNA: TGCAGCGTTGAGGAGTCTTTGGGACAGGGTCCCTATGGCTACACCTTC
clone size: .; V gene: TRBV20-1; D gene: TRBD1; J gene: TRBJ1-1; CDR3 protein: CSGRQGNTEAFF; CDR3 DNA: TGCAGTGGCCGACAGGGAAACACTGAAGCTTTCTTT
clone size: few; V gene: TRBV14; D gene: TRBD1; J gene: TRBJ2-1; CDR3 protein: CASSQYRGPDYNEQFF; CDR3 DNA: TGTGCCAGCAGCCAATACAGGGGGCCGGATTACAATGAGCAGTTCTTC
clone size: .; V gene: TRBV21-1; D gene: .; J gene: TRBJ2-5; CDR3 protein: CASLLGDRSSYNGQYF; CDR3 DNA: TGTGCCAGCCTCCTGGGGGACCGTAGCTCCTACAATGGGCAGTACTTC
clone size: .; V gene: TRBV20-1; D gene: TRBD1; J gene: TRBJ2-7; CDR3 protein: CSARGGQGGWFYEQYF; CDR3 DNA: TGCAGTGCTAGAGGGGGACAGGGAGGGTGGTTCTACGAGCAGTACTTC
clone size: .; V gene: TRBV29-1; D gene: .; J gene: TRBJ1-1; CDR3 protein: CSTRGSLLNTEAFF; CDR3 DNA: TGCAGTACCCGGGGGTCCTTATTGAACACTGAAGCTTTCTTT
clone size: .; V gene: TRBV5-1; D gene: TRBD1; J gene: TRBJ2-1; CDR3 protein: CASRNDRGLSSYNEQFF; CDR3 DNA: TGCGCCAGCAGAAACGACAGGGGCCTTTCCTCCTACAATGAGCAGTTCTTC
clone size: .; V gene: TRBV6-5; D gene: TRBD1; J gene: TRBJ2-7; CDR3 protein: CASTYSATGRSEQYF; CDR3 DNA: TGTGCCAGCACCTACTCGGCGACAGGGCGCAGCGAGCAGTACTTC
clone size: .; V gene: TRBV20-1; D gene: TRBD2; J gene: TRBJ2-2; CDR3 protein: CSAGSGGYTGELFF; CDR3 DNA: TGCAGTGCTGGGAGCGGGGGTTACACCGGGGAGCTGTTTTTT
clone size: .; V gene: TRBV20-1; D gene: .; J gene: TRBJ2-3; CDR3 protein: CSAERGGSTDTQYF; CDR3 DNA: TGCAGTGCCGAGAGAGGGGGAAGCACAGATACGCAGTATTTT
clone size: few; V gene: TRBV5-1; D gene: .; J gene: TRBJ1-1; CDR3 protein: CASGVRNTEAFF; CDR3 DNA: TGCGCCAGCGGGGTGAGAAACACTGAAGCTTTCTTT
clone size: few; V gene: TRBV15; D gene: .; J gene: TRBJ2-7; CDR3 protein: CATSIGLRNSYEQYF; CDR3 DNA: TGTGCCACCAGCATTGGACTACGAAACTCCTACGAGCAGTACTTC
clone size: .; V gene: TRBV20-1; D gene: TRBD1; J gene: TRBJ1-5; CDR3 protein: CSAPAGTALMSNQPQHF; CDR3 DNA: TGCAGTGCGCCCGCCGGGACAGCCCTCATGAGCAATCAGCCCCAGCATTTT
clone size: .; V gene: TRBV4-3; D gene: .; J gene: TRBJ2-7; CDR3 protein: CASSPSEGGGADEQYF; CDR3 DNA: TGCGCCAGCAGCCCATCGGAGGGGGGGGGAGCGGATGAGCAGTACTTC
clone size: few; V gene: TRBV4-3; D gene: TRBD2; J gene: TRBJ2-3; CDR3 protein: CASSLQTSPTDTQYF; CDR3 DNA: TGCGCCAGCAGCCTCCAGACTAGCCCTACAGATACGCAGTATTTT
clone size: many; V gene: TRBV27; D gene: .; J gene: TRBJ1-1; CDR3 protein: CASSLHSGANTEAFF; CDR3 DNA: TGTGCCAGCAGTTTACATTCCGGAGCGAACACTGAAGCTTTCTTT
clone size: .; V gene: TRBV7-9; D gene: .; J gene: TRBJ2-5; CDR3 protein: CASSSPVDQETQYF; CDR3 DNA: TGTGCCAGCAGCTCCCCGGTAGACCAAGAGACCCAGTACTTC
clone size: many; V gene: TRBV12-3/TRBV12-4; D gene: .; J gene: TRBJ1-5; CDR3 protein: CASSFSRESNQPQHF; CDR3 DNA: TGTGCCAGCAGTTTTTCCAGGGAGAGCAATCAGCCCCAGCATTTT
clone size: .; V gene: TRBV11-2; D gene: .; J gene: TRBJ2-2; CDR3 protein: CASRRPYTTNTGELFF; CDR3 DNA: TGTGCCAGCAGACGTCCCTACACAACGAACACCGGGGAGCTGTTTTTT
clone size: .; V gene: TRBV6-5; D gene: TRBD1; J gene: TRBJ1-4; CDR3 protein: CASSSRDRGPLGEKLFF; CDR3 DNA: TGTGCCAGCAGTTCCCGGGACAGGGGGCCCCTTGGGGAAAAACTGTTTTTT
clone size: few; V gene: TRBV6-5; D gene: TRBD1; J gene: TRBJ2-7; CDR3 protein: CASRKNRGTYEQYF; CDR3 DNA: TGTGCCAGCAGAAAGAACAGGGGTACCTACGAGCAGTACTTC
clone size: .; V gene: TRBV30; D gene: .; J gene: TRBJ2-3; CDR3 protein: CAWSGGGPYIDTQYF; CDR3 DNA: TGTGCCTGGAGTGGAGGGGGGCCGTATATAGATACGCAGTATTTT
clone size: .; V gene: TRBV12-3/TRBV12-4; D gene: .; J gene: TRBJ2-7; CDR3 protein: CASSHTGVLVFTVGEQYF; CDR3 DNA: TGTGCCAGCAGTCATACCGGGGTACTTGTGTTTACGGTGGGCGAGCAGTACTTC